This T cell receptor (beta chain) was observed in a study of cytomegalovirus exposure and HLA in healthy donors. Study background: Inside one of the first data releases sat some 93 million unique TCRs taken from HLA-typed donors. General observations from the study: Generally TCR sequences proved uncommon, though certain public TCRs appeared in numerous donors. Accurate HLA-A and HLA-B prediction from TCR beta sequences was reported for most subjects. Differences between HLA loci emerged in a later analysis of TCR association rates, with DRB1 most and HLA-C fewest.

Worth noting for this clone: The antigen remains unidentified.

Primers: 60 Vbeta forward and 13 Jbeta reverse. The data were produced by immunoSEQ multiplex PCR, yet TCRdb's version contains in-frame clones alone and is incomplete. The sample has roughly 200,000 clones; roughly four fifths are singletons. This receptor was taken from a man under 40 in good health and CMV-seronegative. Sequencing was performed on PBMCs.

The CDR3 DNA reads as TGTGCCAGCAGTTCAAACCGCCCGGTGAACTATGGCTACACCTTC. This sequence encodes CASSSNRPVNYGYTF. This sequence joins TRBV6-5 and TRBJ1-2; D unclear. Trimming pared 4 bases from V and 2 bases from J, leaving 14 bases between. Looked up from germline, CDR1 is MNHEY and CDR2 is SVGAGI. CDR3 length: 15 amino acids.